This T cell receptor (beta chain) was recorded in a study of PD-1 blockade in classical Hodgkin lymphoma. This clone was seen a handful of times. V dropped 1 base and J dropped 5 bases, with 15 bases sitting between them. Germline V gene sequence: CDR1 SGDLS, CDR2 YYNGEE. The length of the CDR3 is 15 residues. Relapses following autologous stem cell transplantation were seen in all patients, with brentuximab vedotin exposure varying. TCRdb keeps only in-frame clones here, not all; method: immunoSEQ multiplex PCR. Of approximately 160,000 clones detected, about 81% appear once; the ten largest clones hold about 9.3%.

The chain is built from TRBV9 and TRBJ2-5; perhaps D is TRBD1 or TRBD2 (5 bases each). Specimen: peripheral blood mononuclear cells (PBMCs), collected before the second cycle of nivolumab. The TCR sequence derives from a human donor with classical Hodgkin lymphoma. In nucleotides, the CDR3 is TGTGCCAGCAGCGTATCAGGGACCGGATGGGAGACCCAGTACTTC. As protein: CASSVSGTGWETQYF.